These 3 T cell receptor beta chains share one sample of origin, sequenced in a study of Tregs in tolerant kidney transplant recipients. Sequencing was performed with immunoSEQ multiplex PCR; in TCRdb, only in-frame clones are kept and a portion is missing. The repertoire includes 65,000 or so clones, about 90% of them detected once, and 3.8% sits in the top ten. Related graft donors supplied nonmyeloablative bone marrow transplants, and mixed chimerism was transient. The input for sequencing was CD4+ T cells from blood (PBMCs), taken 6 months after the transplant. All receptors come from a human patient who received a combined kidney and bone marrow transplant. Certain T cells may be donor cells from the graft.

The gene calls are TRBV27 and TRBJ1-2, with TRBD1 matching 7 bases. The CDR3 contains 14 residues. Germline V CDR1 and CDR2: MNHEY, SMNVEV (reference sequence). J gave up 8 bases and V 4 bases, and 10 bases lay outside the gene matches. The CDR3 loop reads CASSSRQGSVGYTF. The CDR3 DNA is TGTGCCAGCAGTTCTAGACAGGGTTCAGTAGGCTACACCTTC.

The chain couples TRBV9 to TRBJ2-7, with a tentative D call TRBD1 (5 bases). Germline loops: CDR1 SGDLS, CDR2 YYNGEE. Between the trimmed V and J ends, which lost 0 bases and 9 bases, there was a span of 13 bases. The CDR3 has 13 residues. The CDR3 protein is CASSVDSGRGQYF. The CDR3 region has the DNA TGTGCCAGCAGCGTAGATTCAGGGCGAGGGCAGTACTTC.

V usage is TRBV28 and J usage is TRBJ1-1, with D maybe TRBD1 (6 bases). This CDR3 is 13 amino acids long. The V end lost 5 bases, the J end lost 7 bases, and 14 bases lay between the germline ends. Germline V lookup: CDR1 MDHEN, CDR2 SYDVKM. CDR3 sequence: CASSLQGRSEAFF. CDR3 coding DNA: TGTGCCAGCAGTCTACAGGGAAGAAGTGAAGCTTTCTTT.